One sample yielded the 21 T cell receptor beta chains listed below, sequenced in a study of shared T cell receptors in the human thymus. Only in-frame clones appear in the TCRdb table, and some are missing; sequencing was by immunoSEQ multiplex PCR. The sample carries hundreds of thousands of clones, about 87% recorded once. The same data also went into a second study, on human thymus T cells.

The sequenced material came from thymocytes. The receptors here all came from a boy younger than two with a congenital heart defect.

This clone was found once. The CDR3 is CASSIRGDTEAFF. The CDR3 DNA sequence: TGTGCCAGTAGTATCAGGGGAGACACTGAAGCTTTCTTT. The chain employs TRBV19 and TRBJ1-1; a weak D match, TRBD1 (6 bases). V lost 3 bases, J lost 3 bases, and 8 bases lay in between. Germline CDR1 LNHDA, CDR2 SQIVND (reference sequence). CDR3 length equals 13 residues. The whole variable domain, filled in from reference TRBV19 and TRBJ1-1, reads DGGITQSPKYLFRKEGQNVTLSCEQNLNHDAMYWYRQDPGQGLRLIYYSQIVNDFQKGDIAEGYSVSREKKESFPLTVTSAQKNPTAFYLCASSIRGDTEAFFGQGTRLTVV.

This clone has just one count. The CDR3 DNA reads TGTGCCAGCAGTTTATCCGGGGACTACGAGCAGTACTTC. Translated, it gives CASSLSGDYEQYF. The chain is built from TRBV28 and TRBJ2-7; possible D gene TRBD2, 5 bases. The CDR3 length is 13 residues. The V and J ends lost 1 base and 3 bases respectively, with 7 bases between them. Germline V lookup: CDR1 MDHEN, CDR2 SYDVKM.

Only one count was recorded for this clone. The rearrangement uses TRBV27 and TRBJ2-2; the match to TRBD1 covers 10 bases. With V trimmed by 5 bases and J by 2 bases, 11 bases remained unmatched. Germline V gene lookup returns CDR1 MNHEY and CDR2 SMNVEV (reference sequence). The CDR3 runs 18 residues. Here the CDR3 reads CASSQPPTGGFNTGELFF. CDR3 DNA: TGTGCCAGCAGTCAGCCCCCGACAGGGGGCTTTAACACCGGGGAGCTGTTTTTT.

V is TRBV19 and J is TRBJ1-1; 8 bases are shared with TRBD1. CDR3 length: 15 residues. Trimming took 7 bases from V and 5 from J; bases not matched to a gene: 12. Germline CDR1 and CDR2: LNHDA and SQIVND (reference sequence). The CDR3 sequence: CASTPWTGKGTEAFF. The CDR3 nucleotides read TGTGCCAGTACCCCATGGACAGGGAAGGGGACTGAAGCTTTCTTT. The variable domain in full, completed from reference TRBV19 and TRBJ1-1, reads DGGITQSPKYLFRKEGQNVTLSCEQNLNHDAMYWYRQDPGQGLRLIYYSQIVNDFQKGDIAEGYSVSREKKESFPLTVTSAQKNPTAFYLCASTPWTGKGTEAFFGQGTRLTVV.

The genes are TRBV7-9 and TRBJ1-5; 12 bases match TRBD1. The trim removed 5 bases at V and 3 bases at J, leaving 5 bases unmatched. This CDR3 contains 16 residues. CDR1 is SEHNR and CDR2 is FQNEAQ in the germline V gene (reference sequence). The CDR3 DNA reads TGTGCCAGCAGCCCGGGGACAGGGGGCCACAATCAGCCCCAGCATTTT. Protein product: CASSPGTGGHNQPQHF.

V gene TRBV4-3 combines with J gene TRBJ1-2; the D gene is possibly TRBD1 (6 bases). This CDR3 has 14 amino acids. Trimming took 0 bases from V and 4 from J, leaving 9 bases between them. The V gene's germline CDR1 is LGHNA and CDR2 YSLEER. The CDR3 coding sequence is TGCGCCAGCAGCCAAGATGGCAGGGGCTATGGCTACACCTTC. The encoded protein is CASSQDGRGYGYTF.

The chain joins TRBV27 to TRBJ2-1; D is unclear. Per the germline V gene, CDR1 is MNHEY and CDR2 is SMNVEV (reference sequence). Trimming pared 6 bases from V and 4 bases from J, leaving 4 bases between. The CDR3 sequence is 11 residues long. The DNA of the CDR3 is TGTGCCAGCAGCCGTTACAATGAGCAGTTCTTC. Protein product: CASSRYNEQFF.

The rearrangement links TRBV27 to TRBJ2-7; tentative D call: TRBD2 (5 bases). Germline-derived CDR1 and CDR2 are MNHEY and SMNVEV (reference sequence). CDR3 size: 13 residues. Trimming shortened V by 3 bases and J by 3 bases, and 9 bases separated the two germline ends. Here the CDR3 DNA reads TGTGCCAGCAGTTTGGTAGGGAGCTACGAGCAGTACTTC. The encoded protein is CASSLVGSYEQYF.

The chain carries TRBV29-1 and TRBJ2-3; D remains ambiguous. The CDR3 runs to 13 residues. Per the germline V gene, CDR1 is SQVTM and CDR2 is ANQGSEA. V was shortened by 8 bases and J by 2 bases, with 14 bases between the two germline ends. CDR3 residues: CSQLADTTDTQYF. The CDR3 bases are TGCAGCCAATTGGCGGATACCACAGATACGCAGTATTTT.

Only a few counts were recorded for this clone. The rearrangement links TRBV28 to TRBJ2-7; maybe TRBD2 (6 bases). Germline CDR1 is MDHEN and CDR2 is SYDVKM. The CDR3 covers 14 residues. Between the trimmed V and J ends, which lost 3 bases and 4 bases, there was a span of 13 bases. The CDR3 DNA reads as TGTGCCAGCAGTTTGGGTGGTCGGGAGTACGAGCAGTACTTC. This gives the protein CASSLGGREYEQYF. Filled out from reference TRBV28 and TRBJ2-7, the complete variable domain reads DVKVTQSSRYLVKRTGEKVFLECVQDMDHENMFWYRQDPGLGLRLIYFSYDVKMKEKGDIPEGYSVSREKKERFSLILESASTNQTSMYLCASSLGGREYEQYFGPGTRLTVT.

In its sample, this clone was seen once. The V gene is TRBV5-5, the J gene TRBJ2-1, with 10 bases that match TRBD1. The J segment lost 1 base and the V segment lost 4 bases, leaving 5 bases of the junction unmatched. From germline, CDR1 is SGHKS and CDR2 YYEKEE (reference sequence). The CDR3 spans 16 residues. The CDR3 coding sequence is TGTGCCAGCAGCACCCGGGACAGGGGATCCTACAATGAGCAGTTCTTC. Its translation: CASSTRDRGSYNEQFF.

The chain links TRBV2 to TRBJ1-5; D remains ambiguous. Germline values: CDR1 SNHLY, CDR2 FYNNEI. Trimming removed 3 bases from V and 0 bases from J, with 9 bases in between. The CDR3 is 15 amino acids. CDR3 protein: CASSDASRSNQPQHF. Here the CDR3 DNA reads TGTGCCAGCAGTGATGCAAGCCGTAGCAATCAGCCCCAGCATTTT.

The CDR3 is CASSHRLASLPNEQFF. For the CDR3, the DNA is TGCGCCAGCAGCCACCGACTAGCATCCCTTCCCAATGAGCAGTTCTTC. This chain uses TRBV4-1 with TRBJ2-1, with 7 bases identical to TRBD2. The CDR3 extends over 16 amino acids. The junction had 11 bases not matched to a gene; V was cut back by 3 bases and J by 6 bases. Germline assignment: CDR1 MGHRA and CDR2 YSYEKL.

The rearrangement joins TRBV9 to TRBJ2-7, with D perhaps TRBD2 (5 bases). CDR1 and CDR2 from the germline V gene are SGDLS and YYNGEE. The V gene lost 0 bases and the J gene lost 6 bases, with 13 bases spanning the gap. The CDR3 is made up of 14 amino acids. The CDR3 sequence is CASSVEERSGEQYF. CDR3 sequence (DNA): TGTGCCAGCAGCGTAGAGGAAAGAAGCGGCGAGCAGTACTTC.

V is TRBV4-3 and J is TRBJ1-2, with D possibly TRBD1 on 5 matching bases. Trimming took off 3 bases at V and 6 bases at J, with 14 bases between the two ends. The germline CDR1 and CDR2 sequences are LGHNA and YSLEER. The CDR3 covers 14 residues. CDR3 residues: CASSQGTTEHGYTF. CDR3 bases: TGCGCCAGCAGCCAGGGTACGACAGAGCATGGCTACACCTTC.

Here the CDR3 reads CASSLGRGQETQYF. The CDR3 bases are TGTGCCAGCAGCCTCGGGCGGGGGCAAGAGACCCAGTACTTC. The rearrangement uses TRBV14 and TRBJ2-5; 7 bases match TRBD2. Germline trimming cut 4 bases from V and 2 bases from J; bases unmatched to any gene: 4. The CDR3 consists of 14 residues. CDR1 is SGHDN, CDR2 FVKESK, per germline.

This chain uses TRBV2 with TRBJ1-5; possibly TRBD1 for D (5 bases). V was cut by 1 base and J by 5 bases, with 12 bases left in between. Per germline, CDR1 SNHLY and CDR2 FYNNEI. This CDR3 spans 15 amino acids. The DNA for the CDR3 is TGTGCCAGCAGTGAAGTCACGGACAAACATCAGCCCCAGCATTTT. Its translation is CASSEVTDKHQPQHF.

The rearrangement links TRBV6-5 to TRBJ2-7; 8 bases are a match to TRBD2. Germline V gene data show CDR1 as MNHEY and CDR2 as SVGAGI. V trimming: 5 bases; J trimming: 9 bases; junction bases outside the gene matches: 6. CDR3 size: 12 residues. The CDR3 bases are TGTGCCAGCAGTCAGACTAGCGAGGCGCAGTACTTC. Encoded protein: CASSQTSEAQYF.

The V call is TRBV4-1, the J call TRBJ1-6, with a possible D match to TRBD1 (5 bases). Germline CDR1 MGHRA, CDR2 YSYEKL. Trimming pared 0 bases from V and 3 bases from J, leaving 21 bases between. CDR3 length: 20 amino acids. CDR3 sequence (DNA): TGCGCCAGCAGCCAAGATCTCCGTCAGGGCGGGGGGTACTATAATTCACCCCTCCACTTT. This encodes CASSQDLRQGGGYYNSPLHF.

The CDR3 DNA reads as TGTGCCAGCACAAGAGCTAGCACAGATACGCAGTATTTT. Protein product: CASTRASTDTQYF. The rearrangement links TRBV6-5 to TRBJ2-3; no clear D. V lost 7 bases and J 0 bases, leaving 8 bases between the germline ends. Germline assignment: CDR1 MNHEY and CDR2 SVGAGI. The CDR3 totals 13 residues.

The J gene is TRBJ2-5, the V gene TRBV15; D perhaps matches TRBD1 (6 bases). Germline lookup yields CDR1 LNHNV and CDR2 YYDKDF (reference sequence). The length of the CDR3 is 16 residues. The V gene lost 3 bases and the J gene lost 4 bases, with 18 bases spanning the gap. CDR3 DNA sequence: TGTGCCACCAGCAGGCGCCGGTCTGGGGGCCCAGAGACCCAGTACTTC. It encodes CATSRRRSGGPETQYF.